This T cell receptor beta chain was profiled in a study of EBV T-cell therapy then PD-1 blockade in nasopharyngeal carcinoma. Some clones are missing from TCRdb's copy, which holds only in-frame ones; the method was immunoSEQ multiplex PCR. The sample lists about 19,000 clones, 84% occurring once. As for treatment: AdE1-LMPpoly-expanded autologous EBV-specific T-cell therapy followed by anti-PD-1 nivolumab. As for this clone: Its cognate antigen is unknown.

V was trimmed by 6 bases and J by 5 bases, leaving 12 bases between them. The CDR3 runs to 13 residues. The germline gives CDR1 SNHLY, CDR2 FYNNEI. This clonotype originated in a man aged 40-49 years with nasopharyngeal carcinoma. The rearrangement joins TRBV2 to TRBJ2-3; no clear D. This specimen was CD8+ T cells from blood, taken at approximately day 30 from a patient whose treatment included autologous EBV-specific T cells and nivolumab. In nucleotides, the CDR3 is TGTGCCAGCAGCAACCGGGTGGTAGATACGCAGTATTTT. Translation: CASSNRVVDTQYF.